This TCR beta chain was recorded in a study of regulatory T cells in long-lasting Graves disease. Combining iRepertoire HTBI primers with Arm-PCR of CDR3 regions, the authors built TCR beta libraries. In TCRdb, the multiplex PCR reads were re-called with MiXCR into one record per CDR3 protein. This table has around 500,000 distinct CDR3 sequences, roughly 14% appearing once. Germline V CDR1 and CDR2: LGHDT, YNNKEL (reference sequence). J lost 6 bases, V lost 4 bases, and 5 bases had no gene match. The CDR3 is 16 residues long. Time point of the sample: newly diagnosed GD, antithyroid drugs for less than 3 months. PBMC RNA served as the TCR library source. Another study also made use of these data, one on T cells in Graves' hyperthyroidism and ophthalmopathy. Per that study: Among clonotypes expanded in thyroid above 0.001, most were also found in blood.

Source: peripheral blood mononuclear cells (PBMCs), taken at new diagnosis, from a patient treated with antithyroid drugs. V gene TRBV3-1 combines with J gene TRBJ2-3, with 15 bases aligning to TRBD2. The receptor comes from a young man with Graves disease. The CDR3 DNA reads TGTGCCAGCAGCCTCCGCGGGACTAGCGGGAGGGATACGCAGTATTTT. Amino acids: CASSLRGTSGRDTQYF.